A single sample gave rise to the 28 T cell receptor beta chains below, sequenced in a study of T cells expressing NK-cell markers. TCRdb reprocessed the 5' RACE reads; each CDR3 protein has one entry and no DNA is given. This sample contains some 500,000 distinct CDR3 sequences. The sequenced sample consisted of blood T cells: a sorted CD56 or NKG2C T cell subset, CD4+ or CD8+ T cells, or bulk PBMC T cells (not recorded which). These receptors originate from a woman aged 45-65 years in good health.

The chain couples TRBV6-1 to TRBJ2-7. Germline loops: CDR1 MNHNS, CDR2 SASEGT. This CDR3 comprises 12 residues. The CDR3 reads CASSETRTQQYF.

The V call is TRBV12-3 or TRBV12-4, the J call TRBJ1-2. The CDR3 is made up of 13 amino acids. The chain's CDR3 is CASSLNGVGGYTF.

This rearrangement joins TRBV4-2 to TRBJ1-3; TCRdb's D call of TRBD1 is untestable without DNA. The CDR3 is 17 amino acids. Germline loops: CDR1 LGHNA, CDR2 YNFKEQ. Here the CDR3 reads CASSQDRQGRAGNTIYF.

The chain is built from TRBV5-6 and TRBJ2-5; with no DNA, the TCRdb D assignment of TRBD1 cannot be verified. This CDR3 is built from 14 residues. Germline V gene data show CDR1 as SGHDT and CDR2 as YYEEEE. The CDR3 here is CASSLTGLGETQYF.

The chain is built from TRBV24-1 and TRBJ2-7; TCRdb designates TRBD1, a call that cannot be tested without DNA. There are 16 residues in the CDR3. Germline CDR1 is KGHDR and CDR2 is SFDVKD. The CDR3 sequence: CATSDPPGTGTYEQYF.

This chain connects TRBV11-3 to TRBJ2-2; TCRdb's D call of TRBD2 is untestable without DNA. This CDR3 spans 15 amino acids. The germline V gene encodes CDR1 SGHNT and CDR2 YENEEA. The CDR3 reads CASSLETSVAGELFF.

The chain is built from TRBV12-3 or TRBV12-4 and TRBJ2-2. CDR3 size: 15 residues. The CDR3 sequence is CASSFYRPNTGELFF.

The J gene is TRBJ1-2, the V gene TRBV10-3; the D call from TCRdb, TRBD1, cannot be confirmed without DNA. Germline CDR1 and CDR2: ENHRY and SYGVKD. The CDR3 spans 13 residues. The CDR3: CAIGDSLNYGYTF.

The V and J genes are TRBV27 and TRBJ1-1; the D call of TRBD1 rests on TCRdb alone, since no DNA is present to check it. Germline CDR1 reads MNHEY; CDR2 reads SMNVEV (reference sequence). This CDR3 contains 12 residues. This CDR3 reads CASSSGGMLTFF.

V usage is TRBV6-5 and J usage is TRBJ2-1; TCRdb indicates TRBD2, and absent DNA this call remains unverified. This CDR3 comprises 15 residues. The germline V gene encodes CDR1 MNHEY and CDR2 SVGAGI. CDR3 sequence reads: CASSSPSGGADEQFF.

This rearrangement joins TRBV10-3 to TRBJ2-7; TCRdb's assignment of TRBD1 cannot be checked, as there is no DNA. Germline values: CDR1 ENHRY, CDR2 SYGVKD. The CDR3 has 14 residues. Here the CDR3 reads CAADSGLGAYEQYF.

This chain connects TRBV5-1 to TRBJ2-4; TCRdb indicates TRBD2, and absent DNA this call remains unverified. Germline V CDR1 and CDR2: SGHRS, YFSETQ. This CDR3 has 19 amino acids. CDR3 protein: CASSPGLAGGGRAKNIQYF. The full variable domain, in which reference TRBV5-1 and TRBJ2-4 provide the parts outside the CDR3, is KAGVTQTPRYLIKTRGQQVTLSCSPISGHRSVSWYQQTPGQGLQFLFEYFSETQRNKGNFPGRFSGRQFSNSRSEMNVSTLELGDSALYLCASSPGLAGGGRAKNIQYFGAGTRLSVL.

The V gene is TRBV4-1, the J gene TRBJ2-5; TCRdb selects TRBD2, and the lack of DNA leaves this call unchecked. The CDR3 contains 13 residues. Germline lookup yields CDR1 MGHRA and CDR2 YSYEKL. CDR3 amino acids: CASSRLAGETQYF.

The chain joins TRBV5-5 to TRBJ2-7; the TCRdb call, TRBD2, lacks DNA for checking. CDR1 is SGHKS and CDR2 is YYEKEE in the germline V gene (reference sequence). This CDR3 has 15 amino acids. This CDR3 is CASSLAGPRSSEQYF.

The genes are TRBV28 and TRBJ2-1; TCRdb reports TRBD1, a call that lacks DNA to check it against. CDR1 MDHEN and CDR2 SYDVKM come from the germline V gene. The CDR3 is 16 residues long. CDR3 amino acids: CASWTGGHGSYNEQFF.

The rearrangement links TRBV6-1 to TRBJ2-7; lacking DNA, the TRBD1 call made by TCRdb goes unchecked. This CDR3 is 14 amino acids long. CDR1 MNHNS and CDR2 SASEGT come from the germline V gene. The CDR3 sequence: CASTPRGRHYEQYF.

The CDR3 loop reads CSAPYSGRSEQFF. V is TRBV20-1 and J is TRBJ2-1; TCRdb's D call of TRBD2 is untestable without DNA. From germline, CDR1 is DFQATT and CDR2 SNEGSKA (reference sequence). The CDR3 has 13 residues.

The chain has TRBV20-1 and TRBJ1-5; TCRdb proposes TRBD1, but this gene call is untestable without DNA. Germline V CDR1 and CDR2: DFQATT, SNEGSKA (reference sequence). The CDR3 runs 14 residues. CDR3: CSARGDRAGQPQHF.

The rearrangement links TRBV18 to TRBJ2-1; no DNA is available, so the TRBD1 call from TCRdb remains unchecked. The germline V gene encodes CDR1 KGHSH and CDR2 LQKENI. This CDR3 contains 15 residues. The CDR3 is CASSSGVAATNEQFF.

The chain is built from TRBV20-1 and TRBJ2-6; TCRdb outputs TRBD1, but without DNA this stays unchecked. CDR1 and CDR2 (germline): DFQATT, SNEGSKA (reference sequence). There are 16 residues in the CDR3. CDR3 sequence reads: CSGGQGSRSGANVLTF.

CDR3 residues: CASSRTGQGGYEQYF. The chain carries TRBV3-1 and TRBJ2-7; TCRdb selects TRBD1, and the lack of DNA leaves this call unchecked. This CDR3 is built from 15 residues. The V gene's germline CDR1 is LGHDT and CDR2 YNNKEL (reference sequence).

This chain connects TRBV30 to TRBJ2-7; the D call from TCRdb, TRBD1, cannot be confirmed without DNA. In germline, CDR1 is GTSNPN, CDR2 SVGIG (reference sequence). CDR3 length equals 13 residues. The chain's CDR3 is CAWSGQGHYEQYF.

This chain uses TRBV5-1 with TRBJ2-2. This CDR3 is built from 14 residues. Germline CDR1 and CDR2: SGHRS and YFSETQ. The CDR3 reads CASYRDSNTGELFF.

The chain joins TRBV9 to TRBJ2-7. The germline gives CDR1 SGDLS, CDR2 YYNGEE. The CDR3 is made up of 15 amino acids. CDR3 sequence: CASSAGGRNSYEQYF.

The chain carries TRBV18 and TRBJ2-5; no DNA is available, so the TRBD1 call from TCRdb remains unchecked. The CDR3 extends over 13 amino acids. Per the germline V gene, CDR1 is KGHSH and CDR2 is LQKENI. CDR3 sequence reads: CASSPTGRETQYF.

This chain joins TRBV5-6 and TRBJ2-5; TCRdb's D gene call, TRBD1, goes unchecked for lack of DNA. This CDR3 has 16 amino acids. Germline CDR1 reads SGHDT; CDR2 reads YYEEEE. Here the CDR3 reads CASSLISRGGQETQYF.

This rearrangement joins TRBV20-1 to TRBJ2-3; TCRdb names TRBD2, which stays unverified in the absence of DNA. Per germline, CDR1 DFQATT and CDR2 SNEGSKA (reference sequence). The CDR3 has 17 residues. The chain's CDR3 is CSASPLGSGGFTDTQYF.

The genes are TRBV6-1 and TRBJ2-5; TCRdb proposes TRBD1, but this gene call is untestable without DNA. Germline V CDR1 and CDR2: MNHNS, SASEGT. CDR3 length: 13 residues. CDR3 protein: CASKTVFQETQYF.